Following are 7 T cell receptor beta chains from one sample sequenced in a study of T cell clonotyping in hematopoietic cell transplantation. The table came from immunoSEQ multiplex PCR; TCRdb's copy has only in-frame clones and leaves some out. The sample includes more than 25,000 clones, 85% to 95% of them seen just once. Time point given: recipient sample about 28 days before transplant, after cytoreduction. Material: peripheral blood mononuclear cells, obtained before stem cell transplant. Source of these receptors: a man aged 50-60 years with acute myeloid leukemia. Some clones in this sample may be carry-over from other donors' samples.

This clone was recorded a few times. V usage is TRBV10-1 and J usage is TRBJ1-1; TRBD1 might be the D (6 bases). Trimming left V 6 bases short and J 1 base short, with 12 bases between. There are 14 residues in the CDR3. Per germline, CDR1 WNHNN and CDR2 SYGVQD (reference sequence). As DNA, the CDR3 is TGCGCCAGCAGGGCGGACAGTTCGAACACTGAAGCTTTCTTT. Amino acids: CASRADSSNTEAFF.

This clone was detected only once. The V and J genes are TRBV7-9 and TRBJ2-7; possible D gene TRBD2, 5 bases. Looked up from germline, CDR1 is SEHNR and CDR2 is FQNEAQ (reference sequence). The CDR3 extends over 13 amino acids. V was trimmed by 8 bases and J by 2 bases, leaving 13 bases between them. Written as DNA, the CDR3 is TGTGCCAGCTCCTCCGGGCGGGCCTACGAGCAGTACTTC. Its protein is CASSSGRAYEQYF. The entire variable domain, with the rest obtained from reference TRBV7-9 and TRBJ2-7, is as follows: DTGVSQNPRHKITKRGQNVTFRCDPISEHNRLYWYRQTLGQGPEFLTYFQNEAQLEKSRLLSDRFSAERPKGSFSTLEIQRTEQGDSAMYLCASSSGRAYEQYFGPGTRLTVT.

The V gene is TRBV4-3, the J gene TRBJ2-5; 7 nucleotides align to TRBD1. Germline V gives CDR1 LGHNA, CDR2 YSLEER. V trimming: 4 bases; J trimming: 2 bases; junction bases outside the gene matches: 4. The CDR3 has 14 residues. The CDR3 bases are TGCGCCAGCAGCCCTGACAGGGATCAAGAGACCCAGTACTTC. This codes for CASSPDRDQETQYF.

The DNA of the CDR3 is TGCGCCAGCAGCCGGTCGAGCGGGAGGGCCTCGGACACCGGGGAGCTGTTTTTT. Translating it yields CASSRSSGRASDTGELFF. V is TRBV5-1 and J is TRBJ2-2, with TRBD2 matching 10 bases. Per the germline V gene, CDR1 is SGHRS and CDR2 is YFSETQ. The CDR3 is 18 residues long. The J segment lost 3 bases and the V segment lost 4 bases, leaving 12 bases of the junction unmatched.

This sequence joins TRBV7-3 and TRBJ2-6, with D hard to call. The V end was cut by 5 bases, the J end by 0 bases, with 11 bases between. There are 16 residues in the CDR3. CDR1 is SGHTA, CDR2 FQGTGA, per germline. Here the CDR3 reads CASSTNRASGANVLTF. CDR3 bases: TGTGCCAGCAGCACGAACAGAGCCTCTGGGGCCAACGTCCTGACTTTC. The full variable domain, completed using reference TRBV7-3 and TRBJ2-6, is GAGVSQTPSNKVTEKGKYVELRCDPISGHTALYWYRQSLGQGPEFLIYFQGTGAADDSGLPNDRFFAVRPEGSVSTLKIQRTERGDSAVYLCASSTNRASGANVLTFGAGSRLTVL.

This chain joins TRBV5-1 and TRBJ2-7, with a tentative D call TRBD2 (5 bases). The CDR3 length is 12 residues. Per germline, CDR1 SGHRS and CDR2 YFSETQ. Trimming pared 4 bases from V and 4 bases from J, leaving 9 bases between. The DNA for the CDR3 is TGCGCCAGCAGCCCCACGGGGTACGAGCAGTACTTC. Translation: CASSPTGYEQYF.

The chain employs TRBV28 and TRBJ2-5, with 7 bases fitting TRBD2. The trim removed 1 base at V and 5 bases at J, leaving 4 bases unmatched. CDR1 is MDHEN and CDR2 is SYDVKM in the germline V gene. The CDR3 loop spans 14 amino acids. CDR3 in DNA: TGTGCCAGCAGTTTATTCGCGGGAGACGAGACCCAGTACTTC. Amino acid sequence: CASSLFAGDETQYF.